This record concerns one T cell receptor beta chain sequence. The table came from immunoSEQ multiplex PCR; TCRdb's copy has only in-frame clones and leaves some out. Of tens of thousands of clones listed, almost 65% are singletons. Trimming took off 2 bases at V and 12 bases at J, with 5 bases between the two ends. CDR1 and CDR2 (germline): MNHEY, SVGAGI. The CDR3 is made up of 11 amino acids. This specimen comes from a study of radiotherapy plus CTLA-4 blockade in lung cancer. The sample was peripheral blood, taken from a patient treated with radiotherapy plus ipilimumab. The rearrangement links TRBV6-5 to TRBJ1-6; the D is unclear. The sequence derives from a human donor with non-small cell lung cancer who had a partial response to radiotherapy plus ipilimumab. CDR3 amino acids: CASSYRGPLHF. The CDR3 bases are TGTGCCAGCAGTTACCGGGGACCCCTCCACTTT.